Described below is a single TCR beta chain sequence and its context. Its cognate antigen is unknown. No DNA is shown, since the ends of the CDR3 on it are uncertain; the CDR3 is the one TCRdb lists. The sample is drawn from a study of immune evolution from preneoplasia to lung adenocarcinoma. CDR1 is MNHNS, CDR2 SASEGT, per germline. The CDR3 is 14 amino acids in total, end residues counted. Method: immunoSEQ multiplex PCR; TCRdb's copy keeps in-frame clones and lacks some. The sample has 25,000 to 30,000 clones; approximately 69% are singletons. Study-level findings and limits: Top clone frequencies peaked in normal lung, apparently declining through invasive adenocarcinoma. Normal lung had highest clonality; later lesions appeared denser, more diverse.

Patients had resection in Japan or China between the mid-2010s and the late 2010s. The sequenced sample was FFPE invasive lung adenocarcinoma tissue. The chain employs TRBV6-1 and TRBJ1-5. This clonotype originated in a person in their sixties or seventies with invasive lung adenocarcinoma. Some clones in this sample may be carry-over from other donors' samples. The CDR3 reads CASSVWRGNQPQHF.